The next 9 T cell receptor beta chains were all read from a single sample in a study of blood T cell repertoires in COVID-19. Some clones are missing from TCRdb's copy, which holds only in-frame ones; the method was immunoSEQ multiplex PCR. This table holds about 210,000 clones, roughly 85% found once. Sequencing was carried out using peripheral blood. The receptor source for this set is a woman of 80 years or more with acute or convalescent COVID-19.

The chain recombines TRBV6-5 with TRBJ2-7; tentatively, D is TRBD2 (6 bases). Between the trimmed V and J ends, which lost 2 bases and 3 bases, there was a span of 17 bases. The CDR3 runs 16 residues. CDR1 and CDR2 (germline): MNHEY, SVGAGI. CDR3 bases: TGTGCCAGCAGTTACGGGGTTGGGCTAGCGAACTACGAGCAGTACTTC. Translated: CASSYGVGLANYEQYF.

This chain joins TRBV18 and TRBJ1-1; 7 positions agree with TRBD1. The J segment lost 6 bases and the V segment lost 5 bases, leaving 12 bases of the junction unmatched. The CDR3 has 15 amino acids. Germline assignment: CDR1 KGHSH and CDR2 LQKENI. CDR3 DNA sequence: TGTGCCAGCTCAGCAACTAGCCCAGGGGGATCTGAAGCTTTCTTT. Translating gives CASSATSPGGSEAFF.

Here the CDR3 DNA reads TGCGCCAGCAGCCAAGCCTGGACAGGGGAGTACGAGCAGTACTTC. This sequence encodes CASSQAWTGEYEQYF. This chain joins TRBV4-3 and TRBJ2-7; 9 bases match TRBD1. Per germline, CDR1 LGHNA and CDR2 YSLEER. The CDR3 has 15 amino acids. J lost 4 bases, V lost 1 base, and 5 bases had no gene match.

The gene calls are TRBV9 and TRBJ1-1; no clear D. The germline V gene encodes CDR1 SGDLS and CDR2 YYNGEE. V lost 1 base and J 5 bases, leaving 18 bases between the germline ends. The CDR3 has 16 residues. As DNA, the CDR3 is TGTGCCAGCAGCGTATCTACTGGCCGAACGGGAACTGAAGCTTTCTTT. It translates to CASSVSTGRTGTEAFF.

V is TRBV28 and J is TRBJ1-4; a weak D match, TRBD1 (5 bases). V was trimmed by 1 base and J by 8 bases, leaving 11 bases between them. The CDR3 spans 14 residues. Per the germline V gene, CDR1 is MDHEN and CDR2 is SYDVKM. The CDR3, as DNA: TGTGCCAGCAGTTTATCAGGGTTTAAGGAAAAACTGTTTTTT. Amino acid sequence: CASSLSGFKEKLFF.

The gene calls are TRBV19 and TRBJ1-2; D ambiguous. The V gene's germline CDR1 is LNHDA and CDR2 SQIVND (reference sequence). The length of the CDR3 is 14 residues. V was trimmed by 5 bases and J by 0 bases, leaving 10 bases between them. CDR3 residues: CASSLGSPNYGYTF. CDR3 in DNA: TGTGCCAGTAGTTTGGGCAGCCCTAACTATGGCTACACCTTC.

This rearrangement joins TRBV7-2 to TRBJ1-1; D remains ambiguous. Trimming left V 1 base short and J 10 bases short, with 13 bases between. The CDR3 is 13 amino acids. Germline CDR1 reads SGHTA; CDR2 reads FQGNSA. CDR3 loop: CASSLGYGIRAFF. CDR3 sequence (DNA): TGTGCCAGCAGCTTAGGGTACGGGATTAGAGCTTTCTTT.

This clone was recorded only once. J is TRBJ2-1 and V is TRBV7-2; maybe TRBD2 (6 bases). The V and J ends lost 4 bases and 7 bases respectively, with 20 bases between them. Germline lookup yields CDR1 SGHTA and CDR2 FQGNSA. The CDR3 runs to 16 residues. Here the CDR3 reads CASSSPGRPGTNEQFF. The CDR3 nucleotides read TGTGCCAGCAGCTCCCCAGGGAGGCCGGGCACGAATGAGCAGTTCTTC.

CDR3 region: CASSLAAGRDEQFF. DNA of the CDR3: TGCGCCAGCAGCTTGGCAGCGGGACGGGATGAGCAGTTCTTC. This chain uses TRBV5-1 with TRBJ2-1; 7 bases are a match to TRBD2. After removal of 0 bases from V and 8 bases from J, the junction contained 5 bases not matched to a gene. Germline loops: CDR1 SGHRS, CDR2 YFSETQ. This CDR3 has 14 amino acids.